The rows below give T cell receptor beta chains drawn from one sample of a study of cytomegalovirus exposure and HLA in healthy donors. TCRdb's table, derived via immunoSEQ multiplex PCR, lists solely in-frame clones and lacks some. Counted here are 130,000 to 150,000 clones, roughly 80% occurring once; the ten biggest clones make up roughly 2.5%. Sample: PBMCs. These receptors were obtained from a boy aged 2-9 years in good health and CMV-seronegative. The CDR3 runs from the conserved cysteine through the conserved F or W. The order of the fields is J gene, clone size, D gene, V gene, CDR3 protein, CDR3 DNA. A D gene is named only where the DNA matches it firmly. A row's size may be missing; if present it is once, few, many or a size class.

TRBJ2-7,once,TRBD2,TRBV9,CASSVEPSGRYEQYF,TGTGCCAGCAGCGTAGAACCTAGCGGGAGGTACGAGCAGTACTTC
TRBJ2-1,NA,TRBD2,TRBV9,CASSPLTSGGNNEQFF,TGTGCCAGCAGCCCGCTTACTAGCGGAGGTAACAATGAGCAGTTCTTC
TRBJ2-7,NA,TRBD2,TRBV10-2,CASRVGLAYEQYF,TGCGCCAGCAGAGTGGGACTAGCCTACGAGCAGTACTTC
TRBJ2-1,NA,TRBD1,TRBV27,CASSLDRELYNEQFF,TGTGCCAGCAGTCTCGACAGGGAGCTCTACAATGAGCAGTTCTTC
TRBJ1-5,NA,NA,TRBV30,CAWSEQYNQPQHF,TGTGCCTGGAGTGAACAGTATAATCAGCCCCAGCATTTT
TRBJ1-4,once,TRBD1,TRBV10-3,CAISESSRQGPEKLFF,TGTGCCATCAGTGAGTCGTCGAGACAGGGCCCCGAAAAACTGTTTTTT
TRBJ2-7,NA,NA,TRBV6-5,CASSYSEGIAYEQYF,TGTGCCAGCAGTTACTCGGAGGGAATCGCCTACGAGCAGTACTTC
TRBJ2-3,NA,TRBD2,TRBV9,CASSSRGPEREYRTDTQYF,TGTGCCAGCAGCAGCCGCGGACCAGAGCGGGAATATAGGACAGATACGCAGTATTTT
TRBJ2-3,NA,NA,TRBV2,CASSDWQGINTDTQYF,TGTGCCAGCAGTGACTGGCAGGGAATTAACACAGATACGCAGTATTTT
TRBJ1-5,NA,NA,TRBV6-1,CASSRAGFNQPQHF,TGTGCCAGCAGTCGGGCGGGATTTAATCAGCCCCAGCATTTT
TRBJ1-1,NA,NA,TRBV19,CASSMNGQGSLNTEAFF,TGTGCCAGTAGTATGAACGGTCAGGGGTCGTTGAACACTGAAGCTTTCTTT
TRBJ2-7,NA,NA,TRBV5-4,CASSHDRLSSYEQYF,TGTGCCAGCAGTCACGACAGGCTTAGCTCCTACGAGCAGTACTTC
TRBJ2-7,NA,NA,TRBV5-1,CASSPVGGIYEQYF,TGCGCCAGCAGCCCCGTGGGGGGTATCTACGAGCAGTACTTC
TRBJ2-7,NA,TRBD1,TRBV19,CASSIDRDRVSYEQYF,TGTGCCAGTAGTATAGACCGGGACAGGGTCTCCTACGAGCAGTACTTC
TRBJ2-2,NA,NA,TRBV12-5,CASGVPLREPTGELFF,TGTGCTAGTGGTGTCCCACTAAGAGAACCGACCGGGGAGCTGTTTTTT
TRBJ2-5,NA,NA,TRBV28,CASSFQIPRMETQYF,TGTGCCAGCAGTTTCCAGATTCCACGAATGGAGACCCAGTACTTC
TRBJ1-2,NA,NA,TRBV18,CASSPGRGMDYGYTF,TGTGCCAGCTCACCTGGACGGGGAATGGACTATGGCTACACCTTC
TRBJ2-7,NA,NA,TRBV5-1,CASSLDQGGRGAYEQYF,TGCGCCAGCAGCTTGGACCAAGGAGGCAGGGGAGCCTACGAGCAGTACTTC
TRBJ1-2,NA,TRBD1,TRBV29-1,CSVYETKDRDYGYTF,TGCAGCGTTTACGAAACCAAAGACAGGGACTATGGCTACACCTTC
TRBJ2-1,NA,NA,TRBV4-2,CASSQDRSQGTSNEQFF,TGTGCCAGCAGCCAAGATCGCTCTCAGGGTACTTCCAATGAGCAGTTCTTC
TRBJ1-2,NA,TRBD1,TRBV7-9,CASSSGQGGSGYTF,TGTGCCAGCAGCTCGGGACAGGGGGGTTCTGGCTACACCTTC
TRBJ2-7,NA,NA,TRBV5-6,CASSLETLPYEQYF,TGTGCCAGCAGCTTGGAAACATTACCCTACGAGCAGTACTTC
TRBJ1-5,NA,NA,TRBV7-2,CASSLAGAGYGAQHF,TGTGCCAGCAGCTTAGCTGGGGCAGGCTATGGAGCCCAGCATTTT
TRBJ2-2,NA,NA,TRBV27,CASSSQTRGTGELFF,TGTGCCAGCAGTTCCCAGACCAGGGGCACCGGGGAGCTGTTTTTT
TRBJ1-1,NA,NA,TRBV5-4,CASSGLSGGSEAFF,TGTGCCAGCAGCGGATTATCGGGGGGTTCTGAAGCTTTCTTT
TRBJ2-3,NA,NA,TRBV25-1,CASSEPDGEDSTDTQYF,TGTGCCAGCAGTGAACCGGACGGGGAGGATAGCACAGATACGCAGTATTTT
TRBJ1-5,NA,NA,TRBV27,CASRRGRMIIF,TGTGCCAGCAGGCGGGGACGCATGATTATTTTT
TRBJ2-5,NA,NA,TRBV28,CASSLRGTQYF,TGTGCCAGCAGTTTACGGGGAACCCAGTACTTC
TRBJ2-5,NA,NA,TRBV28,CASSRKGIWETQYF,TGTGCCAGCAGCCGAAAGGGGATATGGGAGACCCAGTACTTC
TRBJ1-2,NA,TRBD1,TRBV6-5,CASSYSRQGTGGYTF,TGTGCCAGCAGTTACTCGAGACAGGGCACAGGCGGCTACACCTTC
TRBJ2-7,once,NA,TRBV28,CASSLFSWRLSYEQYF,TGTGCCAGCAGTTTATTTTCCTGGAGATTATCCTACGAGCAGTACTTC
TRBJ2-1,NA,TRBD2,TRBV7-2,CASSLSSGDFNEQFF,TGTGCCAGCAGCTTATCTAGCGGGGACTTCAATGAGCAGTTCTTC
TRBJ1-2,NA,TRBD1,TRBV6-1,CASRGNDRAPGGYTF,TGTGCCAGCAGGGGAAACGACAGGGCGCCGGGTGGCTACACCTTC
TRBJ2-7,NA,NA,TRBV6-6,CASSWRTESEQYF,TGTGCCAGCAGCTGGAGGACAGAAAGCGAGCAGTACTTC
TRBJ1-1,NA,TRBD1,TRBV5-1,CASSRTGGDTEAFF,TGCGCCAGCAGCCGTACAGGGGGCGACACTGAAGCTTTCTTT
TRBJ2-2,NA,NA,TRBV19,CAIGARGKNTGELFF,TGTGCCATCGGAGCCCGGGGGAAGAACACCGGGGAGCTGTTTTTT
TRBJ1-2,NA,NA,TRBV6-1,CASSRGYGYTF,TGTGCCAGCAGTCGCGGGTATGGCTACACCTTC
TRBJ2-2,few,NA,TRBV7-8,CAGAGATGELFF,TGTGCCGGGGCGGGGGCCACCGGGGAGCTGTTTTTT
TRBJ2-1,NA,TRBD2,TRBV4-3,CASSQSHRGGNEQFF,TGCGCCAGCAGCCAATCCCACCGGGGGGGAAATGAGCAGTTCTTC
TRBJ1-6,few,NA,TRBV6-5,CASSYSQGFSTAPLHF,TGTGCCAGCAGTTACTCCCAGGGCTTCAGTACAGCACCCCTCCACTTT
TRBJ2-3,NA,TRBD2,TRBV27,CASRLAGGTDTQYF,TGTGCCAGCAGGCTAGCGGGGGGTACAGATACGCAGTATTTT
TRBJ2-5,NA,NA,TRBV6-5,CASSREETQYF,TGTGCCAGCAGTAGAGAAGAGACCCAGTACTTC
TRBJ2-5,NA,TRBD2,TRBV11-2,CATTSGWGETQYF,TGTGCCACGACTAGCGGATGGGGAGAGACCCAGTACTTC
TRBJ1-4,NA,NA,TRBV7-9,CSSRGRENEKLFF,TGTTCCAGCCGCGGTCGGGAGAATGAAAAACTGTTTTTT
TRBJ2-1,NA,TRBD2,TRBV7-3,CASSLQAPSGYNEQFF,TGTGCCAGCAGCTTACAGGCCCCTAGCGGATACAATGAGCAGTTCTTC
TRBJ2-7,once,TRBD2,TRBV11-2,CASSLAGRASYEQYF,TGTGCCAGCAGCTTAGCCGGGAGGGCCTCCTACGAGCAGTACTTC